The T cell receptor beta chain under discussion was sequenced for a study of OX40 agonist ivuxolimab in advanced cancers. This clone was found once. Clones were sequenced by immunoSEQ multiplex PCR, and TCRdb holds only the in-frame ones, with some missing. The table lists roughly 53,000 clones, around four fifths of them singletons. V dropped 5 bases and J dropped 3; count of bases not matched to a gene: 6. From germline, CDR1 is SEHNR and CDR2 FQNEAQ (reference sequence). This CDR3 has 16 residues. The chain employs TRBV7-9 and TRBJ1-4; 10 positions match TRBD1. The TCR originated in an adult with an advanced solid tumor such as melanoma, head and neck, liver or kidney cancer. The sequences come from CD4+ or CD8+ T cells sorted from blood, collected in a trial of the OX40 agonist ivuxolimab. CDR3 residues: CASSKTGGTANEKLFF. The CDR3 region has the DNA TGTGCCAGCAGCAAGACAGGGGGCACGGCTAATGAAAAACTGTTTTTT.